This passage covers 32 T cell receptor beta chains from one sample sequenced in a study of blood T cell repertoires in COVID-19. Some clones are missing from TCRdb's copy, which holds only in-frame ones; the method was immunoSEQ multiplex PCR. The data show some 260,000 clones, more than 85% seen once. The sequencing sample was made of PBMCs or T cells enriched from blood (not recorded which). The source is a man in his forties or fifties who had recovered from COVID-19.

The chain couples TRBV7-2 to TRBJ2-1; D may be TRBD2 (6 bases). The CDR3 sequence is 16 residues long. Germline lookup yields CDR1 SGHTA and CDR2 FQGNSA. Deletions cut 4 bases from V and 4 bases from J, with 17 bases between. DNA of the CDR3: TGTGCCAGCAGCTCGGCTAGCGCACCAGAATACAATGAGCAGTTCTTC. Translating it yields CASSSASAPEYNEQFF.

The chain couples TRBV21-1 to TRBJ1-1; TRBD1 is taken as the D call from the table, unchecked against the DNA. TRBV21-1 constitutes a pseudogene. This CDR3 has 15 residues. The CDR3 DNA reads TGTGCCAGCAGCCTCCTGGCAACAGAGAACACTGAAGCTTTCTTT. It codes for CASSLLATENTEAFF.

The V gene is TRBV27, the J gene TRBJ1-2; no firm D call. The germline gives CDR1 MNHEY, CDR2 SMNVEV (reference sequence). Trimming took off 0 bases at V and 3 bases at J, with 8 bases between the two ends. The CDR3 consists of 14 residues. As DNA, the CDR3 is TGTGCCAGCAGTTTATCCGCGGCGGACTATGGCTACACCTTC. The encoded protein is CASSLSAADYGYTF.

J is TRBJ1-4 and V is TRBV6-2 or TRBV6-3; TRBD1 is a possible D gene (6 bases). Trimming took 6 bases from V and 2 from J, leaving 13 bases between them. Per germline, CDR1 MNHEY and CDR2 SVGEGT. The CDR3 is 15 amino acids. Here the CDR3 reads CASSLVGGTNEKLFF. CDR3 nucleotide sequence: TGTGCCAGCAGCCTAGTAGGGGGTACTAATGAAAAACTGTTTTTT.

This chain joins TRBV11-2 and TRBJ2-5; D unclear. V was pared by 5 bases and J by 3 bases, with 10 bases between. The germline gives CDR1 SGHAT, CDR2 FQNNGV. CDR3 size: 13 residues. The CDR3 region is CASSPASEETQYF. Here the CDR3 DNA reads TGTGCCAGCAGCCCCGCCAGTGAAGAGACCCAGTACTTC.

The J gene is TRBJ2-3, the V gene TRBV19; 10 nucleotides agree with TRBD2. The V gene's germline CDR1 is LNHDA and CDR2 SQIVND (reference sequence). The V gene end was trimmed by 1 base and the J gene end by 2 bases; junction bases not matched to a gene: 3. This CDR3 is 16 amino acids long. The CDR3 DNA reads TGTGCCAGTAGTATAGTTCTAGCGGGAGACACAGATACGCAGTATTTT. Translation gives CASSIVLAGDTDTQYF. The variable domain in full, completed from reference TRBV19 and TRBJ2-3, reads DGGITQSPKYLFRKEGQNVTLSCEQNLNHDAMYWYRQDPGQGLRLIYYSQIVNDFQKGDIAEGYSVSREKKESFPLTVTSAQKNPTAFYLCASSIVLAGDTDTQYFGPGTRLTVL.

The CDR3 loop reads CASSLGTRDSSYEQYF. The DNA of the CDR3 is TGTGCCAGCAGCTTAGGAACCCGGGACTCCTCCTACGAGCAGTACTTC. This rearrangement joins TRBV13 to TRBJ2-7; tentative D call: TRBD2 (6 bases). Germline CDR1 PRHDT, CDR2 FYEKMQ (reference sequence). V lost 0 bases and J lost 0, with 12 bases in between. This CDR3 region has 16 residues.

V and J are TRBV18 and TRBJ2-7; TRBD1 is a possible D gene (5 bases). The CDR3 totals 15 residues. Trimming removed 0 bases at V and 2 bases at J, with 11 bases between. The V gene's germline CDR1 is KGHSH and CDR2 LQKENI. CDR3 loop: CASSPPQGSTYEQYF. The CDR3 DNA sequence: TGTGCCAGCTCACCACCTCAGGGTTCCACCTACGAGCAGTACTTC.

The chain has TRBV2 and TRBJ1-2; D ambiguous. V was cut by 5 bases and J by 3 bases, with 10 bases left in between. The CDR3 consists of 13 residues. Germline-derived CDR1 and CDR2 are SNHLY and FYNNEI. This CDR3 is CASSQLSDYGYTF. In nucleotides, the CDR3 is TGTGCCAGCAGTCAACTCAGCGACTATGGCTACACCTTC.

This clone appeared a single time. The chain carries TRBV7-8 and TRBJ2-3; the match to TRBD1 covers 10 bases. J was trimmed by 4 bases and V by 5 bases; bases with no gene match: 3. Germline V CDR1 and CDR2: SGHVS, FQNEAQ. The CDR3 runs 14 residues. The CDR3 protein is CASSMGQGSDTQYF. In nucleotides, the CDR3 is TGTGCCAGCAGCATGGGACAGGGGTCAGATACGCAGTATTTT. The variable domain in full, with the rest retrieved from reference TRBV7-8 and TRBJ2-3, is GAGVSQSPRYKVAKRGQDVALRCDPISGHVSLFWYQQALGQGPEFLTYFQNEAQLDKSGLPSDRFFAERPEGSVSTLKIQRTQQEDSAVYLCASSMGQGSDTQYFGPGTRLTVL.

The V and J genes are TRBV29-1 and TRBJ2-1, with TRBD1 matching over 10 bases. CDR1 SQVTM and CDR2 ANQGSEA come from the germline V gene. CDR3 length equals 14 residues. Trimming removed 8 bases from V and 3 bases from J; junction bases left unmatched: 7. The CDR3 DNA sequence: TGCAGCCTCACCGGGACAGGGGACTACAATGAGCAGTTCTTC. Protein: CSLTGTGDYNEQFF.

This clone was seen just once. This chain joins TRBV6-2 or TRBV6-3 and TRBJ1-1, with 8 bases identical to TRBD1. V shed 2 bases, J shed 1 base, and the junction held 9 bases outside the gene matches. CDR3 length: 17 amino acids. Germline CDR1 reads MNHEY; CDR2 reads SVGEGT. CDR3 region: CASSYTRTGRWNTEAFF. Written as DNA, the CDR3 is TGTGCCAGCAGTTACACCCGGACAGGGAGGTGGAACACTGAAGCTTTCTTT.

V and J are TRBV27 and TRBJ1-2; 8 bases fit TRBD1. V dropped 5 bases and J dropped 6; count of bases not matched to a gene: 8. This CDR3 region has 14 residues. Per germline, CDR1 MNHEY and CDR2 SMNVEV (reference sequence). CDR3 amino acids: CASSPLAGGNGYTF. In nucleotides, the CDR3 is TGTGCCAGCAGTCCCCTTGCAGGGGGCAATGGCTACACCTTC.

The V call is TRBV4-1, the J call TRBJ2-2; perhaps TRBD2 as D (6 bases). Germline values: CDR1 MGHRA, CDR2 YSYEKL. Trimming pared 6 bases from V and 5 bases from J, leaving 16 bases between. The CDR3 runs to 15 residues. CDR3 in DNA: TGCGCCAGCAGTAAACCCAGGGCGGGAACCGGGGAGCTGTTTTTT. Its protein product is CASSKPRAGTGELFF.

The CDR3 here is CASSERIGSYEQYF. For the CDR3, the DNA is TGTGCCAGTAGTGAGCGAATTGGCTCCTACGAGCAGTACTTC. This chain links TRBV19 with TRBJ2-7; D gene uncertain. This CDR3 is built from 14 residues. CDR1 and CDR2 from the germline V gene are LNHDA and SQIVND (reference sequence). The germline V and J ends were trimmed by 5 bases and 0 bases, with 11 bases remaining between them.

The genes are TRBV10-3 and TRBJ2-7, with 9 positions matching TRBD1. Germline CDR1 and CDR2: ENHRY and SYGVKD. V shed 2 bases, J shed 4 bases, and the junction held 3 bases outside the gene matches. CDR3 size: 14 residues. CDR3 bases: TGTGCCATCAGTGAGGACAGGGGGTCTTACGAGCAGTACTTC. Protein product: CAISEDRGSYEQYF.

In this sample, this clone turned up once. The chain has TRBV19 and TRBJ1-4; 7 bases align to TRBD1. V gave up 4 bases and J gave up 6 bases; unmatched junction bases: 8. The CDR3 has 15 amino acids. CDR1 is LNHDA, CDR2 SQIVND, per germline (reference sequence). Here the CDR3 DNA reads TGTGCCAGTAGTAAACGACAGGGAAAGTATGAAAAACTGTTTTTT. It codes for CASSKRQGKYEKLFF.

V and J are TRBV5-1 and TRBJ1-4; the match to TRBD1 covers 10 bases. Germline V lookup: CDR1 SGHRS, CDR2 YFSETQ. The CDR3 length is 17 residues. V shed 2 bases, J shed 4 bases, and the junction held 8 bases outside the gene matches. For the CDR3, the DNA is TGCGCCAGCAGCTTATTACGACAGGGGGCACTTAATGAAAAACTGTTTTTT. Its protein product is CASSLLRQGALNEKLFF.

This clone was seen just once. The chain employs TRBV19 and TRBJ2-2, with TRBD1 identical over 9 bases. The V segment lost 10 bases and the J segment 7 bases; nucleotides outside the gene matches: 10. Germline assignment: CDR1 LNHDA and CDR2 SQIVND (reference sequence). This CDR3 region has 14 residues. CDR3 residues: CATRTQGAVGELFF. CDR3 bases: TGTGCCACCAGAACACAGGGGGCTGTCGGGGAGCTGTTTTTT.

This chain uses TRBV7-7 with TRBJ2-1; 11 nucleotides align to TRBD1. With V trimmed by 4 bases and J by 6 bases, 5 bases remained unmatched. CDR1 is SSHAT and CDR2 is FNYEAQ in the germline V gene (reference sequence). The CDR3 loop spans 15 amino acids. CDR3 amino acids: CASSSGTGGANEQFF. As DNA, the CDR3 is TGTGCCAGCAGCTCCGGGACAGGGGGTGCCAATGAGCAGTTCTTC.

CDR3 amino acids: CASSIGAGPREQFF. DNA of the CDR3: TGTGCCAGTAGTATAGGGGCAGGGCCGCGTGAGCAGTTCTTC. This chain connects TRBV19 to TRBJ2-1, with a weak D call TRBD1 (5 bases). V dropped 1 base and J dropped 9 bases, with 13 bases sitting between them. The CDR3 totals 14 residues. The germline CDR1 and CDR2 sequences are LNHDA and SQIVND (reference sequence).

The chain carries TRBV5-1 and TRBJ2-7; TRBD1 matches at 7 bases. The CDR3 extends over 14 amino acids. Trimming removed 0 bases from V and 4 bases from J; junction bases left unmatched: 4. The germline V gene has CDR1 SGHRS and CDR2 YFSETQ. The CDR3, as DNA: TGCGCCAGCAGCTTGGGGGGACAGCAATACGAGCAGTACTTC. It encodes CASSLGGQQYEQYF.

The chain recombines TRBV6-5 with TRBJ2-3, with a tentative D call TRBD2 (5 bases). Deletions cut 0 bases from V and 3 bases from J, with 13 bases between. The germline V gene encodes CDR1 MNHEY and CDR2 SVGAGI. The length of the CDR3 is 16 residues. The CDR3 loop reads CASSYSGASWTDTQYF. The CDR3 DNA reads TGTGCCAGCAGTTACTCGGGAGCGAGTTGGACAGATACGCAGTATTTT.

The chain uses TRBV9 and TRBJ2-3; perhaps TRBD2 as D (6 bases). The CDR3 is 15 residues long. Germline CDR1 reads SGDLS; CDR2 reads YYNGEE. With 4 bases removed from V and 0 bases from J, the gap between germline ends came to 12 bases. CDR3 sequence reads: CASSPSGSSTDTQYF. DNA for the CDR3: TGTGCCAGCAGCCCGAGCGGGTCTAGCACAGATACGCAGTATTTT.

This clone appeared once. This chain uses TRBV30 with TRBJ1-1, with TRBD1 matching over 9 bases. V dropped 5 bases and J dropped 11; count of bases not matched to a gene: 6. The CDR3 is 11 amino acids. Germline CDR1 reads GTSNPN; CDR2 reads SVGIG (reference sequence). CDR3 in amino acids: CAWDRGSLAFF. CDR3 DNA: TGTGCCTGGGACAGGGGGAGTTTGGCTTTCTTT.

The gene calls are TRBV4-1 and TRBJ1-2; TRBD1 aligns across 7 bases. J lost 2 bases, V lost 2 bases, and 11 bases had no gene match. The CDR3 is 17 amino acids. Germline CDR1 reads MGHRA; CDR2 reads YSYEKL. The CDR3 nucleotides read TGCGCCAGCAGCCAAACAGGACAGGACACATACAACTATGGCTACACCTTC. Translating it yields CASSQTGQDTYNYGYTF.

CDR3 in DNA: TGTGCCAGCAGATCAACTACGGGAGGGCCAATTGATGAGCAGTTCTTC. Translation gives CASRSTTGGPIDEQFF. The chain carries TRBV11-1 and TRBJ2-1; TRBD2 matches 8 bases. Germline assignment: CDR1 SGHAT and CDR2 FQDESV (reference sequence). The CDR3 runs to 16 residues. V dropped 6 bases and J dropped 8; count of bases not matched to a gene: 15.

The rearrangement uses TRBV4-2 and TRBJ2-1; a possible D gene is TRBD2 (5 bases). This CDR3 has 15 residues. Germline V CDR1 and CDR2: LGHNA, YNFKEQ. V was trimmed by 0 bases and J by 0 bases, leaving 6 bases between them. CDR3 in amino acids: CASSQESGSYNEQFF. The CDR3, as DNA: TGTGCCAGCAGCCAAGAGAGCGGCTCCTACAATGAGCAGTTCTTC.

The chain employs TRBV28 and TRBJ2-7; D gene uncertain. Trimming took 3 bases from V and 3 from J, leaving 15 bases between them. CDR1 MDHEN and CDR2 SYDVKM come from the germline V gene. The CDR3 runs 15 residues. The CDR3 loop is CASSFRAIHYYEQYF. As DNA, the CDR3 is TGTGCCAGCAGTTTTCGAGCGATACATTACTACGAGCAGTACTTC. Full variable domain (rest looked up from reference TRBV28 and TRBJ2-7): DVKVTQSSRYLVKRTGEKVFLECVQDMDHENMFWYRQDPGLGLRLIYFSYDVKMKEKGDIPEGYSVSREKKERFSLILESASTNQTSMYLCASSFRAIHYYEQYFGPGTRLTVT.

In this sample, this clone turned up a few times. This CDR3 is CASSARGSPLHF. The CDR3 DNA reads TGTGCCAGCAGCGCCCGAGGGTCACCCCTCCACTTT. The chain couples TRBV13 to TRBJ1-6; no firm D call. Trimming shortened V by 5 bases and J by 10 bases, and 9 bases separated the two germline ends. Germline CDR1 is PRHDT and CDR2 is FYEKMQ (reference sequence). CDR3 length: 12 residues.

The CDR3 DNA reads as TGTGCCTGTACCGGGACTCCCTCCTCTGGAAACACCATATATTTT. Translation: CACTGTPSSGNTIYF. The chain links TRBV28 to TRBJ1-3, with a tentative D call TRBD1 (5 bases). The CDR3 is 15 amino acids. Trimming shortened V by 11 bases and J by 0 bases, and 17 bases separated the two germline ends. Germline CDR1 MDHEN, CDR2 SYDVKM.

This chain joins TRBV19 and TRBJ1-6; TRBD1 is a possible D gene (6 bases). CDR1 LNHDA and CDR2 SQIVND come from the germline V gene (reference sequence). The CDR3 runs to 15 residues. V lost 6 bases to trimming and J lost 7 bases, with 16 bases between them. The CDR3: CASREWGRTNSPLHF. In DNA form, the CDR3 reads TGTGCCAGTAGAGAATGGGGGCGCACGAATTCACCCCTCCACTTT.